These T cell receptor beta chains were read from a single sample in a study of T cells in localized non-small cell lung cancer. TCRdb's copy holds only in-frame clones and misses some; the assay was immunoSEQ multiplex PCR. Of tens of thousands of clones listed, roughly 80% are singletons. The sample was PBMCs, taken before any cancer treatment. These receptors were taken from a man aged 40 to 70 with stage II squamous cell lung carcinoma. Both conserved end residues are part of each CDR3.

J gene: TRBJ1-5
V gene: TRBV15
CDR3 protein: CATSRDAAGKGSNQPQHF

J gene: TRBJ2-1
V gene: TRBV7-3
CDR3 protein: CASSLQQGREDEQFF

J gene: TRBJ2-7
V gene: TRBV7-8
CDR3 protein: CASRPGTSGNYEQYF

J gene: TRBJ1-1
V gene: TRBV7-2
CDR3 protein: CASSLAGLTGTEAFF

J gene: TRBJ1-6
V gene: TRBV19
CDR3 protein: CASQGRPGNSPLHF

J gene: TRBJ2-3
V gene: TRBV9
CDR3 protein: CASSVDPASPDTQYF

J gene: TRBJ2-5
V gene: TRBV11-2
CDR3 protein: CASSGGTGGAETQYF

J gene: TRBJ1-1
V gene: TRBV4-1
CDR3 protein: CASSQVDSRGFVNTEAFF

J gene: TRBJ2-3
V gene: TRBV4-2
CDR3 protein: CASSVTSLASLTDTQYF

J gene: TRBJ2-7
V gene: TRBV2
CDR3 protein: CASSETSVVNEQYF

J gene: TRBJ2-1
V gene: TRBV7-9
CDR3 protein: CASSRTLSGSSYNEQFF